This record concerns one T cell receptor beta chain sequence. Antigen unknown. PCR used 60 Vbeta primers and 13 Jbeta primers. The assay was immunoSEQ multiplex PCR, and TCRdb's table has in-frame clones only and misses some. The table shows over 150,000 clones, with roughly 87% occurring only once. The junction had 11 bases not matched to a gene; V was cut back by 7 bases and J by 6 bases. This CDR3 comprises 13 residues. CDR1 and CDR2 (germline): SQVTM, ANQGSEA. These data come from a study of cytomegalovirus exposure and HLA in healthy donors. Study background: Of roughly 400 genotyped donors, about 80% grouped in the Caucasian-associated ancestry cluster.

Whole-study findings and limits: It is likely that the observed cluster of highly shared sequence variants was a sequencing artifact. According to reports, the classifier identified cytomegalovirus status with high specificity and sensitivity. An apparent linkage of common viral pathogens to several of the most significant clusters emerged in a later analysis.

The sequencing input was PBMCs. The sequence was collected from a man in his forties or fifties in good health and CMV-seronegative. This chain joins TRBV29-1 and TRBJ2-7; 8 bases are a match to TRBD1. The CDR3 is CSASGQGIGEQYF. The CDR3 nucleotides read TGCAGCGCTTCAGGACAGGGAATCGGCGAGCAGTACTTC.